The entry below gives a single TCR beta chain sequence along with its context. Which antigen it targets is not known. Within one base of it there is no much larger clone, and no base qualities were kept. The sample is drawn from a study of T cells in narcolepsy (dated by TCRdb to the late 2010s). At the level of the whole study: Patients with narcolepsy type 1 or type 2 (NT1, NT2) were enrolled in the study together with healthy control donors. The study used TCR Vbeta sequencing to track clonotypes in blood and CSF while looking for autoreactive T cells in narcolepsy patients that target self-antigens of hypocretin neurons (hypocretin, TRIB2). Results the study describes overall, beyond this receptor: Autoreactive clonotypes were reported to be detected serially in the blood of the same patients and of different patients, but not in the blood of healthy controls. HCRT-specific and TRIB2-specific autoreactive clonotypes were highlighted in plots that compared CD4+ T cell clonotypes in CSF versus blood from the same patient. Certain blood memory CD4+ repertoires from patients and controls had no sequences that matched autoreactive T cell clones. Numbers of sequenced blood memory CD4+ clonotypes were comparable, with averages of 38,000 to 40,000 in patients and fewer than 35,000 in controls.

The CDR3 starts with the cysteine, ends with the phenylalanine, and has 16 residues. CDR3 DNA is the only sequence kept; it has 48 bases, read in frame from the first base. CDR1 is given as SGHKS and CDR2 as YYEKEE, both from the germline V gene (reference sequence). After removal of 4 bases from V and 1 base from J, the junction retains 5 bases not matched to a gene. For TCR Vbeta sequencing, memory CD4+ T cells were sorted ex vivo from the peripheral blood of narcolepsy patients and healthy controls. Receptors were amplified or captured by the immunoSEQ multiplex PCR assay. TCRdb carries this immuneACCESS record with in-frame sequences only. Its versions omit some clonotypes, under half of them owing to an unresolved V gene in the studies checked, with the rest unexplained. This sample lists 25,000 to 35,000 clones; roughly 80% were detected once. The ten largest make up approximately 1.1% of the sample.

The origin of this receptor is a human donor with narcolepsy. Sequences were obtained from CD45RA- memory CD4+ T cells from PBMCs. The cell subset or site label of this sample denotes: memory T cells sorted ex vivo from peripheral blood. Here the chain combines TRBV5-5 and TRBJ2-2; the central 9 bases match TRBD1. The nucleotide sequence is TGTGCCAGCAGCAATACAGGGGGCTGGAACACCGGGGAGCTGTTTTTT. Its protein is CASSNTGGWNTGELFF.